Included here is one TCR beta chain sequence, with context. Its antigen is as yet unknown. The CDR3 runs to 14 residues. Per germline, CDR1 GTSNPN and CDR2 SVGIG (reference sequence). The ends were cut back, 2 bases at V and 0 bases at J, with 8 bases in the middle. This entry is derived from a study of beta chain features in type 1 diabetes. Expressed TCRB transcripts got sequenced, as all isolated RNA was reverse transcribed. Assay: immunoSEQ multiplex PCR; the TCRdb copy retains only in-frame clones and omits some. The table includes 300,000 to 350,000 clones, roughly 14% detected once. Overall study results and limits: Equally in patients and controls, shorter templates might have been favored by PCR. VDJ junctions sequenced from type 1 diabetes patients showed fewer insertions and more deletions. A moderate, significant TCRB CDR3 shortening appeared in type 1 diabetes across four CD4+ subsets.

The chain couples TRBV30 to TRBJ1-5; D gene uncertain. The origin of this receptor is a woman aged 18-30 years with type 1 diabetes. Sequencing used naive CD4+ T cells from blood. The CDR3 region is CAWSSLLSNQPQHF. In DNA form, the CDR3 reads TGTGCCTGGAGTTCACTGCTTAGCAATCAGCCCCAGCATTTT.